A selection of T cell receptor beta chains follows, all from one sample in a study of technical replicates of blood from a few donors. The assay was immunoSEQ multiplex PCR, and TCRdb's table has in-frame clones only and misses some. This table holds about 79,000 clones, roughly 94% found once. What was sequenced was T cells isolated from PBMCs. Receptor source: a human donor in good health. The CDR3 runs from the conserved cysteine through the conserved F or W. A D gene is named only where the DNA matches it firmly. The size field is filled for only some rows; it gives once, few, many or a size class.

TRBJ2-1,TRBV6-5,TRBD1,NA,CASSYATGVLYNEQFF,TGTGCCAGCAGTTATGCGACAGGGGTCCTTTACAATGAGCAGTTCTTC
TRBJ2-6,TRBV5-4,TRBD1,once,CASRTGTGGRGTNVLTF,TGTGCCAGCAGGACCGGGACAGGGGGTAGAGGGACCAACGTCCTGACTTTC
TRBJ2-5,TRBV11-2,NA,NA,CASSLGNPNRETQYF,TGTGCCAGCAGCCTCGGGAATCCAAACCGGGAGACCCAGTACTTC
TRBJ1-5,TRBV18,TRBD1,once,CASSPPGGQGNQPQHF,TGTGCCAGCTCACCACCGGGGGGACAGGGGAATCAGCCCCAGCATTTT
TRBJ1-1,TRBV23-1,NA,NA,CASTGRDDGCDTEAFF,TGCGCCAGCACCGGGAGGGACGACGGTTGCGACACTGAAGCTTTCTTT
TRBJ2-3,TRBV7-9,NA,few,CASSSPFSPGGETDTQYF,TGTGCCAGCAGCTCTCCTTTCTCCCCCGGCGGGGAGACAGATACGCAGTATTTT
TRBJ2-5,TRBV11-1,TRBD2,NA,CASSRTSGGAESETQYF,TGTGCCAGCAGCCGGACTAGCGGGGGGGCTGAGTCGGAGACCCAGTACTTC
TRBJ2-7,TRBV28,NA,NA,CASRPTTSEREYF,TGTGCCAGCAGACCCACGACTAGTGAACGTGAGTACTTC
TRBJ2-1,TRBV7-9,TRBD2,NA,CASSDGTSGYEQFF,TGTGCCAGCAGCGACGGGACTAGCGGTTATGAGCAGTTCTTC
TRBJ2-5,TRBV5-1,TRBD2,once,CASSSARTSQETQYF,TGCGCCAGCAGCTCGGCAAGGACTAGCCAAGAGACCCAGTACTTC
TRBJ2-7,TRBV5-4,TRBD2,NA,CASSSGTSAFYEQYF,TGTGCCAGCAGTAGCGGGACTAGCGCTTTTTACGAGCAGTACTTC
TRBJ1-1,TRBV25-1,NA,NA,CASSESPGLFF,TGTGCCAGCAGTGAATCACCAGGGCTGTTCTTT
TRBJ2-7,TRBV14,TRBD2,NA,CASSPLAGVLYEQYF,TGTGCCAGCAGCCCTCTAGCGGGAGTCCTGTACGAGCAGTACTTC
TRBJ1-4,TRBV5-1,NA,once,CASSPGSLDYNEKLFF,TGCGCCAGCAGCCCAGGAAGTTTGGACTATAATGAAAAACTGTTTTTT
TRBJ2-7,TRBV18,NA,NA,CASSPRQDSYEQYF,TGTGCCAGCTCACCACGCCAGGACTCCTACGAGCAGTACTTC
TRBJ1-6,TRBV7-3,TRBD1,NA,CASSLGQGYSPLHF,TGTGCCAGCAGCCTGGGACAGGGTTATTCACCCCTCCACTTT
TRBJ1-1,TRBV6-5,NA,NA,CASSYSPVNTEAFF,TGTGCCAGCAGTTACTCCCCAGTGAACACTGAAGCTTTCTTT
TRBJ1-2,TRBV9,NA,NA,CASSVALGVEGYTF,TGTGCCAGCAGCGTGGCTCTCGGGGTGGAGGGCTACACCTTC
TRBJ2-1,TRBV5-5,TRBD1,NA,CASSGYQVQGAPNEQFF,TGTGCCAGCAGCGGTTATCAAGTACAGGGGGCCCCTAATGAGCAGTTCTTC
TRBJ2-1,TRBV10-3,NA,few,CAISESQVWQFF,TGTGCCATCAGTGAGTCACAGGTGTGGCAGTTCTTC
TRBJ1-2,TRBV28,NA,NA,CASIPGGRNGYTF,TGTGCCAGCATCCCGGGGGGGAGGAATGGCTACACCTTC
TRBJ2-7,TRBV27,NA,few,CASSSGGWPYEQYF,TGTGCCAGCTCGAGCGGAGGGTGGCCCTACGAGCAGTACTTC
TRBJ2-7,TRBV5-6,TRBD1,NA,CASNQLGGTGEQYF,TGTGCCAGCAACCAATTAGGGGGGACAGGCGAGCAGTACTTC
TRBJ2-7,TRBV7-9,NA,NA,CASSFEAMASYEQYF,TGTGCCAGCAGCTTCGAAGCGATGGCCTCCTACGAGCAGTACTTC
TRBJ1-2,TRBV5-6,NA,NA,CASSPLRGHGYTF,TGTGCCAGCAGCCCGCTCAGGGGCCATGGCTACACCTTC
TRBJ2-1,TRBV13,TRBD1,few,CASSLGTGGGEQFF,TGTGCCAGCAGCTTAGGGACAGGGGGCGGTGAGCAGTTCTTC
TRBJ2-6,TRBV5-4,NA,NA,CASSSATTVISGANVLTF,TGTGCCAGCAGCTCCGCAACGACAGTTATCTCTGGGGCCAACGTCCTGACTTTC
TRBJ1-2,TRBV19,NA,NA,CASSIRDDGYTF,TGTGCCAGTAGTATCAGGGATGATGGCTACACCTTC
TRBJ2-7,TRBV4-1,TRBD2,NA,CASSQEGKWRLAGEQYF,TGCGCCAGCAGCCAAGAAGGGAAGTGGAGACTAGCGGGAGAGCAGTACTTC
TRBJ1-3,TRBV5-4,NA,NA,CASSRAGYTIYF,TGTGCCAGCAGCCGGGCAGGGTACACCATATATTTT
TRBJ2-7,TRBV5-1,TRBD2,NA,CASSLGTLGSRELPYEQYF,TGCGCCAGCAGCTTGGGGACCCTTGGGTCGCGGGAGCTACCCTACGAGCAGTACTTC
TRBJ2-2,TRBV5-1,NA,NA,CASSFSWSRENTGELFF,TGCGCCAGCAGCTTTTCATGGTCCAGGGAGAACACCGGGGAGCTGTTTTTT
TRBJ1-1,TRBV14,NA,NA,CASSQTQGATEAFF,TGTGCCAGCAGCCAAACTCAGGGTGCCACTGAAGCTTTCTTT
TRBJ2-7,TRBV2,TRBD1,NA,CASSTTGQAFEQYF,TGTGCCAGCTCCACCACCGGACAGGCATTCGAGCAGTACTTC
TRBJ1-2,TRBV19,TRBD1,NA,CASSSRGTVYGYTF,TGTGCCAGTAGTTCTCGGGGGACAGTCTATGGCTACACCTTC
TRBJ2-5,TRBV10-3,NA,NA,CAISEQQGKETQYF,TGTGCCATCAGTGAGCAACAGGGTAAAGAGACCCAGTACTTC
TRBJ1-2,TRBV15,NA,NA,CATSTTTGNYGYTF,TGTGCCACCAGCACTACCACAGGGAACTATGGCTACACCTTC
TRBJ2-3,TRBV5-1,TRBD2,NA,CASSLFAGGLSTDTQYF,TGCGCCAGCAGCTTGTTTGCGGGGGGCCTTAGCACAGATACGCAGTATTTT